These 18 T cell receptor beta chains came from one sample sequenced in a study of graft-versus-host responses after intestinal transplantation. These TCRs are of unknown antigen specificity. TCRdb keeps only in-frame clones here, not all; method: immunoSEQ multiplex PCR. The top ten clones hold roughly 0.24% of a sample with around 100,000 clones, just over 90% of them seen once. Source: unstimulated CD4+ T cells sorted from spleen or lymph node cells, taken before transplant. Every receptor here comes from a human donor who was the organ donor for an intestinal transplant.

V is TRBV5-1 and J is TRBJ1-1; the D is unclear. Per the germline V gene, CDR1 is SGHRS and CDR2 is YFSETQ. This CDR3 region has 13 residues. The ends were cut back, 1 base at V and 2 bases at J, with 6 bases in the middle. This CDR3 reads CASSLLGNTEAFF. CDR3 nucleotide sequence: TGCGCCAGCAGCTTGCTGGGAAACACTGAAGCTTTCTTT.

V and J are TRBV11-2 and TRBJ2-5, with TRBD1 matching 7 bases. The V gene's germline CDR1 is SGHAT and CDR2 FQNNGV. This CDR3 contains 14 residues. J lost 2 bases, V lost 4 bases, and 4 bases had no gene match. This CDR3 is CASSSGRGQETQYF. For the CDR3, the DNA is TGTGCCAGCAGCTCGGGCAGGGGGCAAGAGACCCAGTACTTC.

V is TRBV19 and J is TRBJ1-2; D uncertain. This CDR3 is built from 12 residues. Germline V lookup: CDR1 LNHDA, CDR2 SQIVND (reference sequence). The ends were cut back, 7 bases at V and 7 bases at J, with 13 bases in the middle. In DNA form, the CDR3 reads TGTGCCAGTACCCCCCCTCGGGGTGGCTACACCTTC. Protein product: CASTPPRGGYTF.

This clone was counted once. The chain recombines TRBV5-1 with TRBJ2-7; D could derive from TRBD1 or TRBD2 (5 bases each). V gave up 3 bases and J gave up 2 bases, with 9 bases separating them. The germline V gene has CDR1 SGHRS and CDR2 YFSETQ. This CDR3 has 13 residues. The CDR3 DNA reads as TGCGCCAGCAGCTGGGACGGGACCTACGAGCAGTACTTC. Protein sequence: CASSWDGTYEQYF.

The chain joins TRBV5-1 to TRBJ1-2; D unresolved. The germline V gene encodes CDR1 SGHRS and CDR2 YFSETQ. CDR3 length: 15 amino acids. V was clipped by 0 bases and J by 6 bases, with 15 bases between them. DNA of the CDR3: TGCGCCAGCAGCTTGGAAAGTTGGCAGGCAGATGGCTACACCTTC. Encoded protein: CASSLESWQADGYTF. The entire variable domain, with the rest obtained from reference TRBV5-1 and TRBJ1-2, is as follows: KAGVTQTPRYLIKTRGQQVTLSCSPISGHRSVSWYQQTPGQGLQFLFEYFSETQRNKGNFPGRFSGRQFSNSRSEMNVSTLELGDSALYLCASSLESWQADGYTFGSGTRLTVV.

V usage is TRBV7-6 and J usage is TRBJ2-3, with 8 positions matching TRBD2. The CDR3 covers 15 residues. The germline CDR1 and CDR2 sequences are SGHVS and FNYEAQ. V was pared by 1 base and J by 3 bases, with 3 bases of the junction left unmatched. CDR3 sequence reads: CASSLVGGRTDTQYF. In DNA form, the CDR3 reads TGTGCCAGCAGCTTAGTGGGCGGGAGGACAGATACGCAGTATTTT.

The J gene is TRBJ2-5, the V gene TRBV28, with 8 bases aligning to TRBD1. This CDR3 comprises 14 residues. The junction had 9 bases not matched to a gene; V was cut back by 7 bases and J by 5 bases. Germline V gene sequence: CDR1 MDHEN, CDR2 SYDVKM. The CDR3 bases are TGTGCCAGCAAAAGACAGGGGATCGGGGAGACCCAGTACTTC. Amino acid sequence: CASKRQGIGETQYF.

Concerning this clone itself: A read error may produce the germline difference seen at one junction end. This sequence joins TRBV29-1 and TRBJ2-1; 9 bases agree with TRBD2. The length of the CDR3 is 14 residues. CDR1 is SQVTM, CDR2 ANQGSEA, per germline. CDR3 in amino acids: CCVDSLAGRNEQFF. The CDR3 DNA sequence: TGCTGCGTTGATAGTCTAGCGGGACGGAATGAGCAGTTCTTC.

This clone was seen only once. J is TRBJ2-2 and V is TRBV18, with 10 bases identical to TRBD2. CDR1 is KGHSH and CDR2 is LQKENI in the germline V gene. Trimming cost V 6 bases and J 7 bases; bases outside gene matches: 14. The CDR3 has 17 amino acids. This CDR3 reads CASSKGPSGSPGGELFF. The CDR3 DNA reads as TGTGCCAGCTCCAAAGGCCCTAGCGGGAGTCCTGGCGGGGAGCTGTTTTTT.

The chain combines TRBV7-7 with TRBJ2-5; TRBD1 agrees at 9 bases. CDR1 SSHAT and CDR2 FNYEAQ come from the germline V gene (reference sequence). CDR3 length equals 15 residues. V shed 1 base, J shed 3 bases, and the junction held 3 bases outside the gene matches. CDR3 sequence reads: CASSLGGQGKETQYF. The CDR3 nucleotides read TGTGCCAGCAGCTTAGGTGGACAGGGGAAAGAGACCCAGTACTTC.

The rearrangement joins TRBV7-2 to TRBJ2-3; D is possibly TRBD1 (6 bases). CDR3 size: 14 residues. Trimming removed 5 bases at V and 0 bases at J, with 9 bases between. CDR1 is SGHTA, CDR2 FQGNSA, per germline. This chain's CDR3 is CASSRQVSTDTQYF. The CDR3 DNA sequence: TGTGCCAGCAGCAGACAGGTTAGCACAGATACGCAGTATTTT.

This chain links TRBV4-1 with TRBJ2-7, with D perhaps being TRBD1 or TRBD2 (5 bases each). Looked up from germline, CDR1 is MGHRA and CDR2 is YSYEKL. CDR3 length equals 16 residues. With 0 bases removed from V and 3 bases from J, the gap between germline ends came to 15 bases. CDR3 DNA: TGCGCCAGCAGCCAAGATTGGGGGAACACTAACTACGAGCAGTACTTC. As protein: CASSQDWGNTNYEQYF.

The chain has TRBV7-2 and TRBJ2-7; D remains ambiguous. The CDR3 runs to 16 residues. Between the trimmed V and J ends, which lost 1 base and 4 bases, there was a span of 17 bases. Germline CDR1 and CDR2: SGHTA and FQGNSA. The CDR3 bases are TGTGCCAGCAGCTTAGTTGAGTCGGCAGGTGGGTACGAGCAGTACTTC. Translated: CASSLVESAGGYEQYF.

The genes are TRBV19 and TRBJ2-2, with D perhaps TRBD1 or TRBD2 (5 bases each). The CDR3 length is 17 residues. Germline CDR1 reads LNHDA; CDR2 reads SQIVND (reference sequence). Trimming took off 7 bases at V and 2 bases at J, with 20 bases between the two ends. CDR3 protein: CASTSSKAGSNTGELFF. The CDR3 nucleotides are TGTGCCAGTACCTCCTCGAAGGCAGGGAGTAACACCGGGGAGCTGTTTTTT.

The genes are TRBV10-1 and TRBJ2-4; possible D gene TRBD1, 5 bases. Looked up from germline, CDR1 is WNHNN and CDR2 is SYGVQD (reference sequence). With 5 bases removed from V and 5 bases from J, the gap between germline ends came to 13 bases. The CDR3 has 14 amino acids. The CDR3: CASSSQGVENIQYF. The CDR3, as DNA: TGCGCCAGCAGTTCCCAAGGGGTAGAAAACATTCAGTACTTC.

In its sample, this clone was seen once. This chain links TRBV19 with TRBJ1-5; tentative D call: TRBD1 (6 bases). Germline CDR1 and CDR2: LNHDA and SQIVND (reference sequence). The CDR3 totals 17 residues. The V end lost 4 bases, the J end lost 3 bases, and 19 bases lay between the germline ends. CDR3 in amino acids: CASSTSTGTQYNQPQHF. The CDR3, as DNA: TGTGCCAGTAGTACCTCAACCGGGACACAATACAATCAGCCCCAGCATTTT. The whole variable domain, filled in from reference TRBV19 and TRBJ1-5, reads DGGITQSPKYLFRKEGQNVTLSCEQNLNHDAMYWYRQDPGQGLRLIYYSQIVNDFQKGDIAEGYSVSREKKESFPLTVTSAQKNPTAFYLCASSTSTGTQYNQPQHFGDGTRLSIL.

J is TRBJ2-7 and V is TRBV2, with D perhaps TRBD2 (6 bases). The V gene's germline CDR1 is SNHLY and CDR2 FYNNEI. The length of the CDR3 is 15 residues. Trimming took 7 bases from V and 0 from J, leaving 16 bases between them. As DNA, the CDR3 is TGTGCCAGCAAGGCTTACGGGAGCGGCTCCTACGAGCAGTACTTC. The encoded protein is CASKAYGSGSYEQYF.

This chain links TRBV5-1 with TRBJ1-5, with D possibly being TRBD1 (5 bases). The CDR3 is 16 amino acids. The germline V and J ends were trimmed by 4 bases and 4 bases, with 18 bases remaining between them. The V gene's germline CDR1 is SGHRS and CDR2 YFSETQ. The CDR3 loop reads CASSPDGGIGNQPQHF. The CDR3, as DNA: TGCGCCAGCAGCCCGGACGGGGGTATTGGGAATCAGCCCCAGCATTTT.